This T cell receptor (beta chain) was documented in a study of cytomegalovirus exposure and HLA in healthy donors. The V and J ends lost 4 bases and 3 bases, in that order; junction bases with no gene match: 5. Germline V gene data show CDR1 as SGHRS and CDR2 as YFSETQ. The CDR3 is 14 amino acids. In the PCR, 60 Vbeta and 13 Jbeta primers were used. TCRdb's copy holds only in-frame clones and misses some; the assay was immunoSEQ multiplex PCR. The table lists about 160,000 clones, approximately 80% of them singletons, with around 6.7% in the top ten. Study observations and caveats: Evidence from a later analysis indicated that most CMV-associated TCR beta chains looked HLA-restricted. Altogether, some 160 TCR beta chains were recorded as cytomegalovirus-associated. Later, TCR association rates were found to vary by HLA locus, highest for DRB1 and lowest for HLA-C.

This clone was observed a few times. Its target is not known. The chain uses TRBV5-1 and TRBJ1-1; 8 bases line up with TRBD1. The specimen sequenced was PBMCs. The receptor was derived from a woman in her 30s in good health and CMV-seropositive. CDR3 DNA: TGCGCCAGCAGCGCAGACAGGGGCGACACTGAAGCTTTCTTT. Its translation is CASSADRGDTEAFF.